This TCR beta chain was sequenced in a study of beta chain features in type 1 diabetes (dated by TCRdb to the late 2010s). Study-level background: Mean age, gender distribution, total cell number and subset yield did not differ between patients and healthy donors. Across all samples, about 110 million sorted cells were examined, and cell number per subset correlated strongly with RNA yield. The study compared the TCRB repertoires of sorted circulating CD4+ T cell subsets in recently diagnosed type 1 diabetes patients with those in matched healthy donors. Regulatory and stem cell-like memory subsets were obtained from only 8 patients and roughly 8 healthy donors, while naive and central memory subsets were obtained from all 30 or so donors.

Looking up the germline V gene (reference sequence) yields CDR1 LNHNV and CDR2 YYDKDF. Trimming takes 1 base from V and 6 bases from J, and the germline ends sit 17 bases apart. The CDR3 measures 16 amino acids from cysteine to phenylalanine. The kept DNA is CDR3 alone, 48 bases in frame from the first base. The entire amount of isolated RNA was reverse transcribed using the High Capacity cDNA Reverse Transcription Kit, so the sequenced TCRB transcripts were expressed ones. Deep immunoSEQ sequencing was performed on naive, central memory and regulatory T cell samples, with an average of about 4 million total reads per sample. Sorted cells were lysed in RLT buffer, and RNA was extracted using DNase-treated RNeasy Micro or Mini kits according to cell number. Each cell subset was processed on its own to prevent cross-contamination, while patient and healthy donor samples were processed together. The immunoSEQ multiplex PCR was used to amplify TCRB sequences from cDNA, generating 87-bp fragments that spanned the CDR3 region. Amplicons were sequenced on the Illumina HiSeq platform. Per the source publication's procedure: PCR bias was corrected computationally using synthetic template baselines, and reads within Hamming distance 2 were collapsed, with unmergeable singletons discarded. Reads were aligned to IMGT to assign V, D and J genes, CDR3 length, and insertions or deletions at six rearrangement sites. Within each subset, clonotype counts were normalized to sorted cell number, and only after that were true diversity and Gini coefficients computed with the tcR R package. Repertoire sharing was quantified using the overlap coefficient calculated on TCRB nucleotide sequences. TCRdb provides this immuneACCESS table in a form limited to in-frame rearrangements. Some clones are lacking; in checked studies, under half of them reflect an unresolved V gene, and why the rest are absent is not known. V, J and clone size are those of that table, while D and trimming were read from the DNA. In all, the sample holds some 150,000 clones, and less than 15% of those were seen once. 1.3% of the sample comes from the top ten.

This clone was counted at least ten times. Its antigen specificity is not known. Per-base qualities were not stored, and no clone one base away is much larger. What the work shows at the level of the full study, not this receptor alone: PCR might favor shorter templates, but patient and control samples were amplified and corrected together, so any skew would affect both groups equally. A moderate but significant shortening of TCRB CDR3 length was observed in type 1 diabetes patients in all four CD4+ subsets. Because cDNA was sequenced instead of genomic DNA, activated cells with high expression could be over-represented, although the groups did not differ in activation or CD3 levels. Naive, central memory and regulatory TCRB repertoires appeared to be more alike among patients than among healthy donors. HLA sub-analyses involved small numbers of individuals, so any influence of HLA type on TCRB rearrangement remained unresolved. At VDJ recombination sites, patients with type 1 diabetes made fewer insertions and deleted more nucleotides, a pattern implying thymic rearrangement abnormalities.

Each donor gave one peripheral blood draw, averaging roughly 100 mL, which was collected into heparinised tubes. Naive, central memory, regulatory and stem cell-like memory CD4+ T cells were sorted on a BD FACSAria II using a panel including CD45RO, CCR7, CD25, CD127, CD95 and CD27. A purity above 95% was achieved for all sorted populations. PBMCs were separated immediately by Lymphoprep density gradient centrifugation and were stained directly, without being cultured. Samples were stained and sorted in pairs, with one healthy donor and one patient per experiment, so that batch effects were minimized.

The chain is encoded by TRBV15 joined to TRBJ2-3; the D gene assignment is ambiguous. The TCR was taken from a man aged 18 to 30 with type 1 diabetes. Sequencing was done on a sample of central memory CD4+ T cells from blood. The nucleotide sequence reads TGTGCCACCAGCAGAGGCTCCGGAACCTTCGGGGATACGCAGTATTTT. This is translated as CATSRGSGTFGDTQYF.